What follows is one TCR beta chain and its context. Its antigen remains unidentified. These data come from a study of human T cells and chemical hapten exposure. The study's findings and limits: High-frequency TCRs, those above 1 in 1000, stayed the same after DPC sensitization.

Trimming stripped 5 bases from V and 10 bases from J, with 15 bases between. Per germline, CDR1 LNHDA and CDR2 SQIVND (reference sequence). This CDR3 has 13 residues. Time point specified: patch test 1, 2 weeks after DPC sensitization. Treatment denoted: therapeutic diphenylcyclopropenone sensitization with weekly scalp DPC. Patch tests were applied only after blood draws. TCRdb re-called the RACE reads with MiXCR, one entry per CDR3 protein. In the table there are 75,000 to 100,000 distinct CDR3 sequences, roughly 12% of which are singletons. Material: whole blood, obtained in connection with sensitization to the hapten diphenylcyclopropenone (DPC). The J gene is TRBJ2-1, the V gene TRBV19, with D tentatively TRBD1 (6 bases). This TCR derives from a woman aged 55-75 years with alopecia areata. Some clones in this sample may be carry-over from other donors' samples. The CDR3, as DNA: TGTGCCAGTAGTTCCTACAGGGACCGGGAGCAGTTCTTC. Translated: CASSSYRDREQFF.